Listed here are 12 T cell receptor beta chains from one sample, sequenced in a study of PD-1 blockade in classical Hodgkin lymphoma. All patients experienced relapse after autologous stem cell transplantation, and brentuximab vedotin exposure was variable. The assay was immunoSEQ multiplex PCR, and TCRdb's table has in-frame clones only and misses some. Among just over 35,000 clones listed, more than 65% were seen once. The source was peripheral blood mononuclear cells (PBMCs), collected before the second cycle of nivolumab. The receptors shown here come from a human donor with classical Hodgkin lymphoma.

The J gene is TRBJ1-6, the V gene TRBV30, with D unresolved. CDR1 is GTSNPN, CDR2 SVGIG, per germline (reference sequence). Trimming took 3 bases from V and 2 from J, leaving 11 bases between them. The CDR3 covers 15 residues. The CDR3 sequence: CAWRLGSAYNSPLHF. As DNA, the CDR3 is TGTGCCTGGAGGCTGGGGTCTGCCTATAATTCACCCCTCCACTTT. Variable domain in full (rest from reference TRBV30 and TRBJ1-6): SQTIHQWPATLVQPVGSPLSLECTVEGTSNPNLYWYRQAAGRGLQLLFYSVGIGQISSEVPQNLSASRPQDRQFILSSKKLLLSDSGFYLCAWRLGSAYNSPLHFGNGTRLTVT.

This chain connects TRBV20-1 to TRBJ1-2; 7 bases fit TRBD1. Germline V gene lookup returns CDR1 DFQATT and CDR2 SNEGSKA (reference sequence). The junction had 3 bases not matched to a gene; V was cut back by 6 bases and J by 5 bases. This CDR3 has 11 amino acids. The CDR3 nucleotides read TGCAGTGCGGGGACAGCTTATGGCTACACCTTC. It is translated as CSAGTAYGYTF.

A few counts support this clone. The rearrangement joins TRBV27 to TRBJ1-1; D is unclear. The germline V gene encodes CDR1 MNHEY and CDR2 SMNVEV (reference sequence). The V gene lost 4 bases and the J gene lost 0 bases, with 9 bases spanning the gap. This CDR3 is 14 amino acids long. CDR3 DNA: TGTGCCAGCAGTTCCTACAGCCTGAACACTGAAGCTTTCTTT. Its translation: CASSSYSLNTEAFF.

The rearrangement joins TRBV29-1 to TRBJ1-5; possible D gene TRBD1, 6 bases. The V gene's germline CDR1 is SQVTM and CDR2 ANQGSEA. The ends were cut back, 1 base at V and 4 bases at J, with 11 bases in the middle. The CDR3 loop spans 14 amino acids. The CDR3 spells CSVEAGAPNQPQHF. Here the CDR3 DNA reads TGCAGCGTTGAAGCAGGGGCCCCGAATCAGCCCCAGCATTTT.

This chain uses TRBV7-9 with TRBJ2-7; TRBD1 or TRBD2 may be the D gene (5 bases each). Per germline, CDR1 SEHNR and CDR2 FQNEAQ (reference sequence). This CDR3 is built from 13 residues. Deletions cut 0 bases from V and 3 bases from J, with 6 bases between. CDR3: CASSLAGDYEQYF. The DNA for the CDR3 is TGTGCCAGCAGCTTAGCGGGGGACTACGAGCAGTACTTC. The variable domain in full, with the rest retrieved from reference TRBV7-9 and TRBJ2-7, is DTGVSQNPRHKITKRGQNVTFRCDPISEHNRLYWYRQTLGQGPEFLTYFQNEAQLEKSRLLSDRFSAERPKGSFSTLEIQRTEQGDSAMYLCASSLAGDYEQYFGPGTRLTVT.

Notes on this clone: The same CDR3 is also encoded by other DNA sequences in this sample. V gene TRBV5-4 combines with J gene TRBJ1-2; the match to TRBD1 covers 9 bases. CDR1 and CDR2 (germline): SGHNT, YYREEE (reference sequence). The CDR3 runs to 13 residues. V trimming: 4 bases; J trimming: 8 bases; junction bases outside the gene matches: 6. As DNA, the CDR3 is TGTGCCAGCAGCCGGACAGGGGAGGTAGGCTACACCTTC. Encoded protein: CASSRTGEVGYTF.

The chain is built from TRBV7-3 and TRBJ2-1; 9 nucleotides match TRBD2. The CDR3 sequence is 15 residues long. From germline, CDR1 is SGHTA and CDR2 FQGTGA. Trimming at V came to 6 bases and at J to 8 bases, leaving 11 bases not matched to a gene. The CDR3 DNA reads as TGTGCCAGCAGAATTAAGGCGGGAGGGGTCCATGAGCAGTTCTTC. Translation gives CASRIKAGGVHEQFF.

This clone is labeled as medium-sized (0.01 to 0.1%). The rearrangement joins TRBV18 to TRBJ2-2; D is perhaps TRBD1 (5 bases). Trimming left V 3 bases short and J 6 bases short, with 8 bases between. The germline V gene encodes CDR1 KGHSH and CDR2 LQKENI. The CDR3 is 13 amino acids. For the CDR3, the DNA is TGTGCCAGCTCACCCTCAGGGCCCGGGGAGCTGTTTTTT. Encoded protein: CASSPSGPGELFF.

V usage is TRBV27 and J usage is TRBJ2-1; D might be TRBD2 (5 bases). The CDR3 spans 15 residues. Between the trimmed V and J ends, which lost 5 bases and 5 bases, there was a span of 16 bases. Germline V gene lookup returns CDR1 MNHEY and CDR2 SMNVEV (reference sequence). The CDR3 spells CASSLLSGVNNEQFF. CDR3 nucleotides: TGTGCCAGCAGTCTCCTAAGCGGAGTGAACAATGAGCAGTTCTTC.

V and J are TRBV4-2 and TRBJ2-5; 8 bases are shared with TRBD2. The length of the CDR3 is 16 residues. The germline V gene has CDR1 LGHNA and CDR2 YNFKEQ. The junction had 9 bases not matched to a gene; V was cut back by 1 base and J by 5 bases. The CDR3 DNA follows: TGTGCCAGCAGCCAAGGACGGGGGGCGGGAGGTGAGACCCAGTACTTC. The encoded protein is CASSQGRGAGGETQYF.

The J gene is TRBJ2-3, the V gene TRBV9; possibly TRBD1 for D (6 bases). Germline assignment: CDR1 SGDLS and CDR2 YYNGEE. V lost 4 bases, J lost 7 bases, and 16 bases lay in between. The CDR3 is 14 amino acids. The CDR3 nucleotides are TGTGCCAGCAGCCCGCCCGACACAGGGAATACGCAGTATTTT. Protein product: CASSPPDTGNTQYF.

This clone came up once. At one end, the junction sequence differs from germline, possibly due to a read error. The chain recombines TRBV6-1 with TRBJ2-7; D gene unclear. CDR3 size: 13 residues. The germline V gene encodes CDR1 MNHNS and CDR2 SASEGT. The CDR3 DNA sequence: TGTGCCAGCAGGTGGCGGAACGGCTACGGGCAGTACTTC. Amino acid sequence: CASRWRNGYGQYF.